The 5 T cell receptor beta chains given below trace back to one sample, sequenced in a study of STAT5B mutations in CD4+ large granular lymphocyte leukemia. Libraries were prepared by immunoSEQ multiplex PCR; TCRdb keeps only in-frame clonotypes and omits some of them. Of under 40,000 clones listed, approximately 76% are singletons. Material for sequencing was CD4+ T cells from blood buffy coats. These receptor sequences come from a human donor in good health.

The chain combines TRBV5-5 with TRBJ2-3; 7 bases map to TRBD2. V shed 4 bases, J shed 6 bases, and the junction held 14 bases outside the gene matches. CDR1 is SGHKS, CDR2 YYEKEE, per germline (reference sequence). The CDR3 consists of 16 residues. The CDR3 DNA is TGTGCCAGCAGCCCCAAGTTGGGGGGGGTGACCGATACGCAGTATTTT. It is translated as CASSPKLGGVTDTQYF.

This clone was observed a few times. The genes are TRBV6-5 and TRBJ1-2, with TRBD1 matching 10 bases. Trimming cost V 6 bases and J 4 bases; bases outside gene matches: 8. Germline V gene lookup returns CDR1 MNHEY and CDR2 SVGAGI. This CDR3 has 15 amino acids. The CDR3 reads CASSRRQGAGYGYTF. The CDR3 DNA is TGTGCCAGCAGCCGGAGACAGGGGGCCGGCTATGGCTACACCTTC.

This clone was recorded a few times. V is TRBV27 and J is TRBJ1-6; D gene ambiguous. CDR3 size: 14 residues. Deletions cut 6 bases from V and 2 bases from J, with 8 bases between. From germline, CDR1 is MNHEY and CDR2 SMNVEV (reference sequence). CDR3 nucleotide sequence: TGTGCCAGCAGATTTGGCCCCTATAATTCACCCCTCCACTTT. Encoded protein: CASRFGPYNSPLHF.

The rearrangement links TRBV27 to TRBJ2-4; 9 nucleotides align to TRBD1. CDR3 length: 14 residues. From germline, CDR1 is MNHEY and CDR2 SMNVEV (reference sequence). Unmatched junction bases numbered 6, after V lost 4 bases and J lost 8 bases. CDR3 amino acids: CASSWGQGADIQYF. The CDR3 DNA is TGTGCCAGCAGTTGGGGACAGGGTGCGGACATTCAGTACTTC.

This clone has more than one count but fewer than ten. This chain uses TRBV27 with TRBJ1-5, with D unresolved. This CDR3 is built from 14 residues. The V gene lost 3 bases and the J gene lost 0 bases, with 6 bases spanning the gap. Germline V gene lookup returns CDR1 MNHEY and CDR2 SMNVEV (reference sequence). Here the CDR3 reads CASSFSSSNQPQHF. The CDR3 nucleotides read TGTGCCAGCAGTTTTTCCAGTAGCAATCAGCCCCAGCATTTT.